This TCR beta chain was documented in a study of T cells after yellow fever vaccination. This clonotype has only a few counts. Its matching antigen is unknown. Generation of TCR cDNA used 5'RACE template switching (which added a universal primer site and UMIs). One entry per CDR3 protein, called by TCRdb with MiXCR from the 5' RACE reads. Counted here are hundreds of thousands of distinct CDR3 sequences, roughly 4.3% occurring once; the ten biggest clones make up under 30%. Study conclusions and caveats: At 95% to 96% for CD4 and 70% to 90% for CD8, most primary-vaccination clones showed up again after the booster. Some clonotypes, a small share, were shared between CD4 and CD8 compartments. FACS-sorted repertoires could contain abundant clonotypes contaminating from the bulk population.

The TCR was taken from a man between 18 and 35 years old who received the YFV17D yellow fever vaccine. Sequences were derived from PBMCs, sampled 5 days after the yellow fever booster vaccination.

CDR3 in amino acids: CASSPSGTDRGGGYTF. The CDR3 region has the DNA TGTGCCAGCAGCCCTAGTGGAACTGACAGGGGAGGGGGCTACACCTTC. V is TRBV9 and J is TRBJ1-2, with 8 bases aligning to TRBD1. CDR1 and CDR2 from the germline V gene are SGDLS and YYNGEE. This CDR3 comprises 16 residues. Germline trimming cut 4 bases from V and 8 bases from J; bases unmatched to any gene: 16.